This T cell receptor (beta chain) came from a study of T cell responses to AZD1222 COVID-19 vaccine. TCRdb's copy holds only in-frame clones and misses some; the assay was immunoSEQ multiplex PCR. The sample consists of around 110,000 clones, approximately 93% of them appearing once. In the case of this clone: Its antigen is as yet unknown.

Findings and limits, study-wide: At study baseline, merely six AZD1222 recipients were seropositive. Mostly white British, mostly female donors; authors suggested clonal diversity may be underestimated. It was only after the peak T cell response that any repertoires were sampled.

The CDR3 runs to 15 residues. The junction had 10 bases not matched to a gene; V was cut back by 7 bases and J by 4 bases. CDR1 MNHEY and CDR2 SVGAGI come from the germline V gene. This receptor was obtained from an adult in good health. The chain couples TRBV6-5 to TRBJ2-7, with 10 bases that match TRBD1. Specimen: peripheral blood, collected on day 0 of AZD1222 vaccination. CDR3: CASIRSGQGTYEQYF. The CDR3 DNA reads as TGTGCCAGCATAAGGTCGGGACAGGGGACTTACGAGCAGTACTTC.